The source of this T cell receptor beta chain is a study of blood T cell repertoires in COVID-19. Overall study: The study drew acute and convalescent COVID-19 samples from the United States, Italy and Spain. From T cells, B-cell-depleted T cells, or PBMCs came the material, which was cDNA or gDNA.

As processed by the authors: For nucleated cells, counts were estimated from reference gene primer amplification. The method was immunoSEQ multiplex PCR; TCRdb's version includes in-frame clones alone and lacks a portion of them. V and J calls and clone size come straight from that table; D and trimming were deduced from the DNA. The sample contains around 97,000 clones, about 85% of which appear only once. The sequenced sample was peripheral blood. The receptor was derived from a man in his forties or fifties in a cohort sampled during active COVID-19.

The CDR3 nucleotides are TGTGCCAGCAGTGAATCGACAAACTCTGGAAACACCATATATTTT. It yields the protein CASSESTNSGNTIYF. The rearrangement links TRBV6-1 to TRBJ1-3; D is unclear. Looked up from germline, CDR1 is MNHNS and CDR2 is SASEGT. The CDR3 is 15 amino acids. Trimming stripped 2 bases from V and 0 bases from J, with 8 bases between.